Detailed here is one T cell receptor beta chain. What it recognizes is unknown. These data originate in a study of OX40 agonist ivuxolimab in advanced cancers. Study results and limitations: Clonal expansion by week 6 occurred in CD4+ and CD8+ blood T cells (at 0.1 to 3.0 mg/kg).

V dropped 2 bases and J dropped 6 bases, with 11 bases sitting between them. Germline V gene lookup returns CDR1 GTSNPN and CDR2 SVGIG (reference sequence). CDR3 size: 13 residues. Profiled with immunoSEQ multiplex PCR; TCRdb holds only in-frame clones, not every one. The table records 72,000 or so clones, 80% to 90% of them present only once. V and J are TRBV30 and TRBJ2-1; either TRBD1 or TRBD2 may fit D (5 bases each). Here the sequenced sample was CD4+ or CD8+ T cells sorted from blood, taken in a trial of the OX40 agonist ivuxolimab. This receptor was obtained from an adult with an advanced solid tumor such as melanoma, head and neck, liver or kidney cancer. In nucleotides, the CDR3 is TGTGCCTGGAGTCCGCGTGGGGGCAATGAGCAGTTCTTC. Translating gives CAWSPRGGNEQFF.